The 24 T cell receptor beta chains in this list originate from one sample, sequenced in a study of early T cells in non-severe SARS-CoV-2 infection. One entry per CDR3 protein, called by TCRdb with MiXCR from the 5' RACE reads. The sample has roughly 70,000 distinct CDR3 sequences, less than 20% seen once. Material: whole blood, obtained at baseline. These receptors were obtained from an adult who was a healthcare worker with PCR-confirmed SARS-CoV-2 infection or an uninfected control (not recorded which).

This clonotype was counted at least ten times. The genes are TRBV7-9 and TRBJ2-3; D is ambiguous. With 11 bases removed from V and 6 bases from J, the gap between germline ends came to 12 bases. This CDR3 is 11 amino acids long. From germline, CDR1 is SEHNR and CDR2 FQNEAQ (reference sequence). CDR3 loop: CALEERDTQYF. The CDR3 DNA reads TGTGCCCTAGAAGAGAGGGATACGCAGTATTTT.

The sample holds a few counts of this clonotype. This sequence joins TRBV27 and TRBJ2-2, with D perhaps TRBD1 or TRBD2 (5 bases each). Per the germline V gene, CDR1 is MNHEY and CDR2 is SMNVEV (reference sequence). V lost 3 bases, J lost 7 bases, and 15 bases lay in between. This CDR3 region has 15 residues. The CDR3 is CASSFIGGLSGELFF. The CDR3 bases are TGTGCCAGCAGTTTTATTGGGGGATTAAGCGGGGAGCTGTTTTTT.

The V and J genes are TRBV18 and TRBJ2-6; 8 bases are shared with TRBD1. The CDR3 runs to 17 residues. Germline CDR1 is KGHSH and CDR2 is LQKENI. Trimming took 3 bases from V and 4 from J; bases not matched to a gene: 8. CDR3 amino acids: CASSPLTGDLGANVLTF. The CDR3, as DNA: TGTGCCAGCTCACCCTTGACAGGGGATCTAGGGGCCAACGTCCTGACTTTC.

This clonotype turned up a few times. This rearrangement joins TRBV6-5 to TRBJ2-6; TRBD2 matches at 7 bases. J gave up 1 base and V 5 bases, and 14 bases lay outside the gene matches. This CDR3 spans 19 amino acids. CDR1 MNHEY and CDR2 SVGAGI come from the germline V gene. The DNA for the CDR3 is TGTGCCAGCAGTCGCGACCTAGGACTAGGACGTTCTGGGGCCAACGTCCTGACTTTC. Translated: CASSRDLGLGRSGANVLTF.

V is TRBV5-4 and J is TRBJ1-1; TRBD1 agrees at 7 bases. In germline, CDR1 is SGHNT, CDR2 YYREEE (reference sequence). CDR3 length: 16 residues. Germline trimming cut 2 bases from V and 3 bases from J; bases unmatched to any gene: 10. CDR3 nucleotides: TGTGCCAGCAGCTTCCAGACAGGGTCCGCGGACACTGAAGCTTTCTTT. This translates into CASSFQTGSADTEAFF.

The chain couples TRBV6-5 to TRBJ1-5; D possibly corresponds to TRBD1 (5 bases). In germline, CDR1 is MNHEY, CDR2 SVGAGI. V was clipped by 5 bases and J by 5 bases, with 10 bases between them. This CDR3 spans 13 amino acids. The CDR3 region is CASSGGTYQPQHF. The CDR3 region has the DNA TGTGCCAGCAGTGGCGGGACGTATCAGCCCCAGCATTTT.

The V gene is TRBV19, the J gene TRBJ2-2, with TRBD1 identical over 12 bases. CDR3 length: 17 amino acids. Trimming cost V 4 bases and J 8 bases; bases outside gene matches: 11. The V gene's germline CDR1 is LNHDA and CDR2 SQIVND (reference sequence). The CDR3: CASSTLRGQGASGELFF. CDR3 in DNA: TGTGCCAGTAGTACCCTCCGGGGACAGGGGGCATCAGGGGAGCTGTTTTTT.

In this sample, this clonotype turned up a few times. The chain links TRBV20-1 to TRBJ2-7; D is undetermined. Trimming stripped 1 base from V and 0 bases from J, with 10 bases between. The V gene's germline CDR1 is DFQATT and CDR2 SNEGSKA (reference sequence). The CDR3 extends over 14 amino acids. The CDR3 region has the DNA TGCAGTGCTAGAGTTCCAGGTCCCTCCTACGAGCAGTACTTC. Encoded protein: CSARVPGPSYEQYF.

This clonotype has just a few counts. The J gene is TRBJ2-5, the V gene TRBV5-1; the match to TRBD1 covers 10 bases. Per the germline V gene, CDR1 is SGHRS and CDR2 is YFSETQ. Unmatched junction bases numbered 9, after V lost 0 bases and J lost 1 base. The length of the CDR3 is 18 residues. This chain's CDR3 is CASSLVGGTGVFQETQYF. As DNA, the CDR3 is TGCGCCAGCAGCTTGGTAGGGGGGACAGGGGTCTTCCAAGAGACCCAGTACTTC. The complete variable domain, with remaining parts taken from reference TRBV5-1 and TRBJ2-5, reads KAGVTQTPRYLIKTRGQQVTLSCSPISGHRSVSWYQQTPGQGLQFLFEYFSETQRNKGNFPGRFSGRQFSNSRSEMNVSTLELGDSALYLCASSLVGGTGVFQETQYFGPGTRLLVL.

The chain has TRBV11-3 and TRBJ2-7; tentative D call: TRBD1 (6 bases). The V end was cut by 6 bases, the J end by 5 bases, with 20 bases between. CDR3 size: 15 residues. The germline CDR1 and CDR2 sequences are SGHNT and YENEEA. CDR3 in amino acids: CASSLGTTPFNEQYF. The DNA of the CDR3 is TGTGCCAGCAGTCTAGGGACAACGCCGTTCAACGAGCAGTACTTC.

This clonotype was picked up a small number of times. The chain employs TRBV28 and TRBJ2-7; 8 nucleotides agree with TRBD1. There are 18 residues in the CDR3. Germline V lookup: CDR1 MDHEN, CDR2 SYDVKM. The V segment lost 1 base and the J segment 0 bases; nucleotides outside the gene matches: 11. Here the CDR3 reads CASSLFYRAGGYSYEQYF. The CDR3 DNA reads as TGTGCCAGCAGTTTATTTTACCGCGCAGGGGGCTACTCCTACGAGCAGTACTTC.

V and J are TRBV6-1 and TRBJ1-2, with no clear D. Trimming took 3 bases from V and 4 from J, leaving 18 bases between them. There are 16 residues in the CDR3. Germline V gene sequence: CDR1 MNHNS, CDR2 SASEGT. DNA for the CDR3: TGTGCCAGCAGTGAGATTTCCGCCCGGGATATCTATGGCTACACCTTC. This codes for CASSEISARDIYGYTF.

The V gene is TRBV28, the J gene TRBJ2-3; D may be TRBD1 or TRBD2 (5 bases each). This CDR3 comprises 14 residues. CDR1 and CDR2 from the germline V gene are MDHEN and SYDVKM. Trimming pared 7 bases from V and 6 bases from J, leaving 17 bases between. This CDR3 reads CASIGTSRADTQYF. As DNA, the CDR3 is TGTGCCAGCATAGGGACCTCAAGGGCTGATACGCAGTATTTT.

This clonotype was counted ten times or more. This chain connects TRBV2 to TRBJ1-1; 11 bases match TRBD1. V shed 4 bases, J shed 6 bases, and the junction held 7 bases outside the gene matches. There are 15 residues in the CDR3. Germline-derived CDR1 and CDR2 are SNHLY and FYNNEI. The CDR3 nucleotides read TGTGCCAGCAGTGCGGCGAGGGACAGGGGGGCTGAAGCTTTCTTT. It yields the protein CASSAARDRGAEAFF. The variable domain in full, completed from reference TRBV2 and TRBJ1-1, reads EPEVTQTPSHQVTQMGQEVILRCVPISNHLYFYWYRQILGQKVEFLVSFYNNEISEKSEIFDDQFSVERPDGSNFTLKIRSTKLEDSAMYFCASSAARDRGAEAFFGQGTRLTVV.

Turning to this clonotype: At one end the junction does not follow the germline gene, possibly because of a read error. The chain links TRBV20-1 to TRBJ1-1; maybe TRBD1 (6 bases). Germline V gene sequence: CDR1 DFQATT, CDR2 SNEGSKA (reference sequence). The CDR3 sequence is 14 residues long. CDR3 coding DNA: TGCAGTGCCAGAGGCCCAGGGGTTGGCACTGAAGCTTTCTTT. Its protein is CSARGPGVGTEAFF.

The genes are TRBV5-1 and TRBJ2-2, with D maybe TRBD1 (5 bases). Germline assignment: CDR1 SGHRS and CDR2 YFSETQ. This CDR3 has 15 amino acids. Trimming took off 5 bases at V and 0 bases at J, with 11 bases between the two ends. CDR3 region: CASREGDSNTGELFF. CDR3 nucleotide sequence: TGCGCCAGCAGAGAAGGGGATTCGAACACCGGGGAGCTGTTTTTT.

In this sample, this clonotype turned up a few times. This chain uses TRBV28 with TRBJ1-2; D gene uncertain. The germline V gene encodes CDR1 MDHEN and CDR2 SYDVKM. V was shortened by 3 bases and J by 5 bases, with 7 bases between the two germline ends. The CDR3 consists of 12 residues. CDR3 loop: CASSFSSYGYTF. DNA of the CDR3: TGTGCCAGCAGTTTTTCTTCTTATGGCTACACCTTC.

The chain employs TRBV12-3 or TRBV12-4 and TRBJ2-3, with 9 bases that match TRBD1. The CDR3 length is 15 residues. Trimming cost V 6 bases and J 0 bases; bases outside gene matches: 4. CDR3 amino acids: CASSSDRGSTDTQYF. The CDR3 DNA follows: TGTGCCAGCAGCTCGGACAGGGGAAGCACAGATACGCAGTATTTT.

This clonotype appeared a few times. The V call is TRBV12-3 or TRBV12-4, the J call TRBJ2-7; 9 nucleotides line up with TRBD1. The CDR3 has 15 amino acids. V was pared by 6 bases and J by 3 bases, with 9 bases of the junction left unmatched. As DNA, the CDR3 is TGTGCCAGCAGCTCCGGACAGGGGAAGCTCTACGAGCAGTACTTC. Its translation: CASSSGQGKLYEQYF.

This clonotype was counted ten times or more. CDR3 amino acids: CATREYAYEQYF. The CDR3 DNA follows: TGTGCTACTCGGGAGTATGCCTACGAGCAGTACTTC. This sequence joins TRBV2 and TRBJ2-7, with D possibly matching TRBD2 (6 bases). The length of the CDR3 is 12 residues. CDR1 SNHLY and CDR2 FYNNEI come from the germline V gene. Full variable domain (remainder filled in from reference TRBV2 and TRBJ2-7): EPEVTQTPSHQVTQMGQEVILRCVPISNHLYFYWYRQILGQKVEFLVSFYNNEISEKSEIFDDQFSVERPDGSNFTLKIRSTKLEDSAMYFCATREYAYEQYFGPGTRLTVT.

In this sample, this clonotype turned up many times. V gene TRBV6-6 combines with J gene TRBJ2-7; no reliable D call. Germline V gene lookup returns CDR1 MNHNY and CDR2 SVGAGI (reference sequence). With 6 bases removed from V and 0 bases from J, the gap between germline ends came to 12 bases. The CDR3 extends over 14 amino acids. CDR3 sequence: CASRDEGSSYEQYF. As DNA, the CDR3 is TGTGCCAGCAGGGACGAAGGAAGCTCCTACGAGCAGTACTTC.

In this sample, this clonotype turned up a few times. This chain uses TRBV20-1 with TRBJ1-4; D remains ambiguous. V lost 3 bases and J lost 0, with 5 bases in between. CDR3 length: 13 amino acids. The germline gives CDR1 DFQATT, CDR2 SNEGSKA (reference sequence). As DNA, the CDR3 is TGCAGTGCTAGCCGACCAACTAATGAAAAACTGTTTTTT. Amino acids: CSASRPTNEKLFF.

The table lists this clonotype with a few counts. The V call is TRBV7-2, the J call TRBJ2-7; possibly TRBD2 for D (5 bases). Germline CDR1 and CDR2: SGHTA and FQGNSA. The V gene lost 5 bases and the J gene lost 3 bases, with 11 bases spanning the gap. The CDR3 runs 13 residues. The DNA for the CDR3 is TGTGCCAGCAGCCCGGACTGGATCTACGAGCAGTACTTC. Protein product: CASSPDWIYEQYF.

This clonotype was seen many times. V and J are TRBV20-1 and TRBJ2-4; TRBD1 matches 9 bases. J lost 5 bases, V lost 3 bases, and 11 bases had no gene match. The CDR3 has 16 amino acids. Germline lookup yields CDR1 DFQATT and CDR2 SNEGSKA (reference sequence). CDR3 nucleotides: TGCAGTGCTAGCAGCATCCGGGACAGGGTACAAAACATTCAGTACTTC. Translating gives CSASSIRDRVQNIQYF.